One sample yielded the 7 T cell receptor beta chains listed below, sequenced in a study of lung T cells in sarcoidosis with Löfgren's syndrome. TCRdb used MiXCR to reprocess the reads, holding one entry per CDR3 protein. This table has some 65,000 distinct CDR3 sequences, about 20% appearing once. Sequencing used CD4+ T cells from PBMCs. These receptors originate from a human donor with sarcoidosis (Löfgren's syndrome or another form), or a control subject (not recorded which).

The chain recombines TRBV11-2 with TRBJ1-3; TRBD1 is a possible D gene (5 bases). The length of the CDR3 is 18 residues. V lost 1 base and J lost 0, with 16 bases in between. Germline V gene lookup returns CDR1 SGHAT and CDR2 FQNNGV. The CDR3: CASSLAGVRGRSGNTIYF. The CDR3 coding sequence is TGTGCCAGCAGCTTAGCGGGGGTGAGGGGCCGCTCTGGAAACACCATATATTTT. The full variable domain, its missing parts supplied by reference TRBV11-2 and TRBJ1-3, is EAGVAQSPRYKIIEKRQSVAFWCNPISGHATLYWYQQILGQGPKLLIQFQNNGVVDDSQLPKDRFSAERLKGVDSTLKIQPAKLEDSAVYLCASSLAGVRGRSGNTIYFGEGSWLTVV.

This clonotype has just a few counts. The chain joins TRBV29-1 to TRBJ1-5, with D perhaps matching TRBD1 (5 bases). Germline V CDR1 and CDR2: SQVTM, ANQGSEA. CDR3 length: 15 residues. V lost 6 bases and J lost 3, with 18 bases in between. The CDR3 sequence: CSVRQGSHANQPQHF. CDR3 nucleotides: TGCAGCGTACGGCAGGGTTCTCATGCCAATCAGCCCCAGCATTTT.

Many counts were recorded for this clonotype. The chain recombines TRBV6-1 with TRBJ2-6; the D call may be TRBD1 or TRBD2 (7 bases each). The length of the CDR3 is 20 residues. Germline CDR1 reads MNHNS; CDR2 reads SASEGT. Trimming pared 10 bases from V and 2 bases from J, leaving 30 bases between. The DNA of the CDR3 is TGTGCCACCCGAAACCCAGACAGGGAGGGTCAGATAGCTGGGGCCAACGTCCTGACTTTC. It translates to CATRNPDREGQIAGANVLTF.

Many counts were recorded for this clonotype. The chain recombines TRBV6-1 with TRBJ1-1; no clear D. V was trimmed by 5 bases and J by 2 bases, leaving 12 bases between them. The CDR3 covers 14 residues. The germline gives CDR1 MNHNS, CDR2 SASEGT. CDR3 sequence reads: CASSYMAANTEAFF. CDR3 DNA sequence: TGTGCCAGCAGTTATATGGCGGCCAACACTGAAGCTTTCTTT.

There are many counts of this clonotype. This chain uses TRBV6-2 or TRBV6-3 with TRBJ2-4; 8 nucleotides line up with TRBD1. The CDR3 spans 14 residues. CDR1 and CDR2 from the germline V gene are MNHEY and SVGEGT. V lost 2 bases, J lost 6 bases, and 3 bases stayed unmatched. In DNA form, the CDR3 reads TGTGCCAGCAGTTACCCCGGACAGGGAAACATTCAGTACTTC. Encoded protein: CASSYPGQGNIQYF.

Regarding this clonotype: This could be a read error, since a much larger clone is one nucleotide away. This sequence joins TRBV28 and TRBJ2-7; no clear D. CDR1 is MDHEN, CDR2 SYDVKM, per germline. This CDR3 contains 13 residues. V shed 2 bases and J shed 2 bases, with 7 bases lying between them. This chain's CDR3 is CASSLPVPYEQYF. CDR3 coding DNA: TGTGCCAGCAGTTTACCGGTTCCCTACGAGCAGTACTTC. Drawing the rest from reference TRBV28 and TRBJ2-7, the complete variable domain is DVKVTQSSRYLVKRTGEKVFLECVQDMDHENMFWYRQDPGLGLRLIYFSYDVKMKEKGDIPEGYSVSREKKERFSLILESASTNQTSMYLCASSLPVPYEQYFGPGTRLTVT.

This clonotype turned up a few times. The chain uses TRBV5-1 and TRBJ1-6; TRBD1 is a possible D gene (6 bases). The V gene lost 4 bases and the J gene lost 7 bases, with 18 bases spanning the gap. This CDR3 is built from 16 residues. The germline gives CDR1 SGHRS, CDR2 YFSETQ. The CDR3 region has the DNA TGCGCCAGCAGCACCCGAACCGGGACAACAAATTCACCCCTCCACTTT. Protein: CASSTRTGTTNSPLHF.